These T cell receptor beta chains were read from a single sample in a study of T cells in localized non-small cell lung cancer. Produced via immunoSEQ multiplex PCR; TCRdb's table is partial and in-frame only. The repertoire holds about 78,000 clones, with 84% as singletons. Sequencing was performed on peripheral blood, taken before any cancer treatment. The receptors shown here come from a man between 40 and 70 years old with stage I lung adenocarcinoma. CDR3s include the opening cysteine and the closing phenylalanine or tryptophan. The D gene is left open where the match is weak. Clone size, where shown, is once, few, many, or a class for clones that have expanded.

v_gene: TRBV10-3
j_gene: TRBJ1-2
abundance: -
d_gene: -
CDR3aa: CAISTPSLSGYGYTF
CDR3nt: TGTGCCATCTCGACCCCCTCCTTATCGGGCTATGGCTACACCTTC

v_gene: TRBV27
j_gene: TRBJ2-3
abundance: -
d_gene: -
CDR3aa: CASSLWGRTDTQYF
CDR3nt: TGTGCCAGCAGTTTATGGGGCCGCACAGATACGCAGTATTTT

v_gene: TRBV30
j_gene: TRBJ1-5
abundance: -
d_gene: TRBD1
CDR3aa: CAWRRQGAGNQPQHF
CDR3nt: TGTGCCTGGAGGCGACAGGGGGCTGGCAATCAGCCCCAGCATTTT

v_gene: TRBV5-1
j_gene: TRBJ1-4
abundance: -
d_gene: -
CDR3aa: CASSLERGVTNEKLFF
CDR3nt: TGCGCCAGCAGCTTGGAAAGAGGAGTAACTAATGAAAAACTGTTTTTT

v_gene: TRBV19
j_gene: TRBJ1-2
abundance: -
d_gene: -
CDR3aa: CASRPRAGAAPNGYTF
CDR3nt: TGTGCCAGTAGGCCCAGAGCGGGGGCTGCTCCCAATGGCTACACCTTC

v_gene: TRBV11-1
j_gene: TRBJ2-7
abundance: -
d_gene: TRBD1
CDR3aa: CASSQDRAEQYF
CDR3nt: TGTGCCAGCAGCCAGGACAGGGCCGAGCAGTACTTC

v_gene: TRBV30
j_gene: TRBJ1-4
abundance: -
d_gene: -
CDR3aa: CAWARGGNEKLFF
CDR3nt: TGTGCCTGGGCGCGGGGTGGAAATGAAAAACTGTTTTTT

v_gene: TRBV7-9
j_gene: TRBJ2-7
abundance: few
d_gene: TRBD1
CDR3aa: CASSLRQGAVEQYF
CDR3nt: TGTGCCAGCAGCTTAAGGCAGGGGGCTGTCGAGCAGTACTTC

v_gene: TRBV6-1
j_gene: TRBJ2-3
abundance: -
d_gene: -
CDR3aa: CASSGQVITDTQYF
CDR3nt: TGTGCCAGCAGTGGGCAAGTCATCACAGATACGCAGTATTTT

v_gene: TRBV5-1
j_gene: TRBJ2-3
abundance: -
d_gene: TRBD2
CDR3aa: CASSLASGSTDTQYF
CDR3nt: TGCGCCAGCAGCTTGGCTAGCGGGAGCACAGATACGCAGTATTTT

v_gene: TRBV28
j_gene: TRBJ1-3
abundance: -
d_gene: -
CDR3aa: CASRRTRGGNTIYF
CDR3nt: TGTGCCAGCAGGCGGACGAGAGGGGGAAACACCATATATTTT

v_gene: TRBV19
j_gene: TRBJ1-5
abundance: -
d_gene: -
CDR3aa: CASSIMGDQPQHF
CDR3nt: TGTGCCAGTAGTATTATGGGAGATCAGCCCCAGCATTTT

v_gene: TRBV7-2
j_gene: TRBJ2-1
abundance: -
d_gene: -
CDR3aa: CASSLKRRESYNEQFF
CDR3nt: TGTGCCAGCAGCTTAAAGAGACGGGAGTCGTACAATGAGCAGTTCTTC

v_gene: TRBV2
j_gene: TRBJ1-5
abundance: -
d_gene: TRBD1
CDR3aa: CASSAGGFNQPQHF
CDR3nt: TGTGCCAGCAGTGCAGGGGGATTCAATCAGCCCCAGCATTTT

v_gene: TRBV19
j_gene: TRBJ2-1
abundance: -
d_gene: TRBD2
CDR3aa: CASSGRLAGGYNEQFF
CDR3nt: TGTGCCAGTAGTGGCCGCCTAGCGGGGGGGTACAATGAGCAGTTCTTC

v_gene: TRBV2
j_gene: TRBJ1-1
abundance: -
d_gene: -
CDR3aa: CASSRGAVSNTEAFF
CDR3nt: TGTGCCAGCAGCCGTGGGGCTGTTTCGAACACTGAAGCTTTCTTT

v_gene: TRBV7-8
j_gene: TRBJ2-1
abundance: -
d_gene: TRBD2
CDR3aa: CASSFPGNSLVHSGGTYNEQFF
CDR3nt: TGTGCCAGCAGCTTCCCGGGAAACTCACTAGTTCATAGCGGGGGAACTTACAATGAGCAGTTCTTC

v_gene: TRBV12-5
j_gene: TRBJ2-7
abundance: -
d_gene: TRBD2
CDR3aa: CASGSKTSGNGEQYF
CDR3nt: TGTGCTAGTGGTTCGAAGACTAGCGGGAATGGCGAGCAGTACTTC

v_gene: TRBV15
j_gene: TRBJ2-1
abundance: -
d_gene: -
CDR3aa: CATSTERVRSYNEQFF
CDR3nt: TGTGCCACCAGTACGGAAAGGGTACGCTCCTACAATGAGCAGTTCTTC

v_gene: TRBV6-6
j_gene: TRBJ1-6
abundance: once
d_gene: -
CDR3aa: CASSWGIGSPLHF
CDR3nt: TGTGCCAGCAGTTGGGGGATAGGTTCACCCCTCCACTTT

v_gene: TRBV18
j_gene: TRBJ2-2
abundance: -
d_gene: -
CDR3aa: CASSPPRDTGELFF
CDR3nt: TGTGCCAGCTCACCACCCCGCGACACCGGGGAGCTGTTTTTT

v_gene: TRBV28
j_gene: TRBJ2-7
abundance: -
d_gene: TRBD1
CDR3aa: CASSTPSETGINEQYF
CDR3nt: TGTGCCAGCAGCACCCCATCGGAGACAGGGATCAACGAGCAGTACTTC

v_gene: TRBV5-6
j_gene: TRBJ1-5
abundance: -
d_gene: TRBD1
CDR3aa: CASSFRRQGRNQPQHF
CDR3nt: TGTGCCAGCAGCTTCCGTCGACAGGGGCGGAATCAGCCCCAGCATTTT

v_gene: TRBV7-9
j_gene: TRBJ1-4
abundance: few
d_gene: -
CDR3aa: CASSLLWGEKLFF
CDR3nt: TGTGCCAGCAGCTTATTGTGGGGGGAAAAACTGTTTTTT

v_gene: TRBV11-2
j_gene: TRBJ2-7
abundance: -
d_gene: TRBD2
CDR3aa: CASRQGLAGAYEQYF
CDR3nt: TGTGCCAGCAGACAGGGACTAGCGGGAGCTTACGAGCAGTACTTC

v_gene: TRBV4-3
j_gene: TRBJ1-3
abundance: -
d_gene: -
CDR3aa: CASSPLLGSGNTIYF
CDR3nt: TGCGCCAGCAGCCCCCTACTTGGGTCTGGAAACACCATATATTTT

v_gene: TRBV7-6
j_gene: TRBJ2-3
abundance: -
d_gene: -
CDR3aa: CASSYLSEGDTQYF
CDR3nt: TGTGCCAGCAGCTACTTAAGCGAGGGTGATACGCAGTATTTT

v_gene: TRBV6-1
j_gene: TRBJ1-5
abundance: medium-sized
d_gene: -
CDR3aa: CASRGQLHNQPQHF
CDR3nt: TGTGCCAGCAGAGGACAGCTTCACAATCAGCCCCAGCATTTT

v_gene: TRBV11-2
j_gene: TRBJ2-1
abundance: -
d_gene: TRBD2
CDR3aa: CASSPEELAGLDEQFF
CDR3nt: TGTGCCAGCAGCCCCGAGGAGCTAGCGGGGCTCGATGAGCAGTTCTTC

v_gene: TRBV19
j_gene: TRBJ2-3
abundance: once
d_gene: TRBD2
CDR3aa: CASSLRLAGRLGTDTQYF
CDR3nt: TGTGCCAGTAGTTTGAGACTAGCGGGGAGGCTAGGCACAGATACGCAGTATTTT

v_gene: TRBV19
j_gene: TRBJ1-1
abundance: -
d_gene: TRBD1
CDR3aa: CASTGPPGTGTNTEAFF
CDR3nt: TGTGCCAGTACCGGACCTCCCGGGACAGGGACTAACACTGAAGCTTTCTTT

v_gene: TRBV5-4
j_gene: TRBJ1-1
abundance: -
d_gene: TRBD1
CDR3aa: CASSTRQGGNTEAFF
CDR3nt: TGTGCCAGCAGCACCCGACAGGGTGGTAACACTGAAGCTTTCTTT

v_gene: TRBV2
j_gene: TRBJ2-7
abundance: -
d_gene: -
CDR3aa: CASSEFDEQYF
CDR3nt: TGTGCCAGCAGTGAATTTGACGAGCAGTACTTC

v_gene: TRBV10-3
j_gene: TRBJ2-5
abundance: -
d_gene: -
CDR3aa: CATEGDQETQYF
CDR3nt: TGTGCCACGGAAGGGGATCAAGAGACCCAGTACTTC

v_gene: TRBV30
j_gene: TRBJ1-2
abundance: -
d_gene: -
CDR3aa: CAWNWDTYGYTF
CDR3nt: TGTGCCTGGAATTGGGACACCTATGGCTACACCTTC

v_gene: TRBV6-6
j_gene: TRBJ1-2
abundance: once
d_gene: -
CDR3aa: CASSYPEAGGVGGYTF
CDR3nt: TGTGCCAGCAGTTACCCCGAGGCGGGGGGCGTGGGTGGCTACACCTTC